What follows are 22 T cell receptor beta chains derived from one specimen sequenced in a study of radiation and T cells in renal cell carcinoma. Time point: baseline pretreatment blood. The treatment: 15 Gy SBRT to primary tumor, nephrectomy 4 weeks later. The repertoire was sequenced with immunoSEQ multiplex PCR; TCRdb's copy has only in-frame clones and lacks some. The sample shows 140,000 to 150,000 clones, about 88% of them seen only once. The input for sequencing was blood, taken from a patient whose treatment included radiotherapy and nephrectomy. These receptors originate from a woman aged 70 to 79 with renal cell carcinoma.

Only one count was recorded for this clone. The chain uses TRBV4-1 and TRBJ1-1; D gene ambiguous. This CDR3 spans 15 amino acids. Germline V lookup: CDR1 MGHRA, CDR2 YSYEKL. The germline V and J ends were trimmed by 3 bases and 4 bases, with 15 bases remaining between them. CDR3 sequence reads: CASSQTLLVGTEAFF. In nucleotides, the CDR3 is TGCGCCAGCAGCCAGACTCTTTTGGTGGGCACTGAAGCTTTCTTT.

This chain uses TRBV5-1 with TRBJ2-7; a possible D gene is TRBD2 (6 bases). The V end was cut by 4 bases, the J end by 5 bases, with 19 bases between. Germline values: CDR1 SGHRS, CDR2 YFSETQ. The CDR3 consists of 15 residues. CDR3: CASSPSSGLIHEQYF. Here the CDR3 DNA reads TGCGCCAGCAGCCCCTCCTCGGGACTGATCCACGAGCAGTACTTC.

The V call is TRBV7-9, the J call TRBJ1-6, with TRBD1 as a possible D gene (5 bases). This CDR3 spans 14 amino acids. The V gene's germline CDR1 is SEHNR and CDR2 FQNEAQ (reference sequence). V shed 2 bases and J shed 8 bases, with 10 bases lying between them. DNA for the CDR3: TGTGCCAGCAGCTTATCTGGGGGGGATTCACCCCTCCACTTT. Protein: CASSLSGGDSPLHF.

The chain is built from TRBV28 and TRBJ2-7; no clear D gene. V lost 8 bases, J lost 3 bases, and 17 bases lay in between. From germline, CDR1 is MDHEN and CDR2 SYDVKM. This CDR3 is built from 14 residues. The CDR3 protein is CASAGMDGVYEQYF. The DNA for the CDR3 is TGTGCCAGCGCTGGGATGGACGGAGTCTACGAGCAGTACTTC.

The rearrangement joins TRBV7-2 to TRBJ1-5; weak D call: TRBD1 (5 bases). The CDR3 length is 14 residues. CDR1 and CDR2 from the germline V gene are SGHTA and FQGNSA. V was shortened by 5 bases and J by 5 bases, with 13 bases between the two germline ends. The CDR3 region has the DNA TGTGCCAGCAGCGCAGGGACGGCTTATCAGCCCCAGCATTTT. Translation: CASSAGTAYQPQHF.

The chain links TRBV5-1 to TRBJ1-2; D remains ambiguous. The germline V gene encodes CDR1 SGHRS and CDR2 YFSETQ. Trimming stripped 0 bases from V and 3 bases from J, with 12 bases between. The CDR3 contains 15 residues. For the CDR3, the DNA is TGCGCCAGCAGCTTGGCCCCGGAATCAGACTATGGCTACACCTTC. Its protein is CASSLAPESDYGYTF.

The chain couples TRBV11-3 to TRBJ1-3, with D tentatively TRBD1 (6 bases). CDR1 SGHNT and CDR2 YENEEA come from the germline V gene. This CDR3 spans 13 amino acids. Trimming took 5 bases from V and 4 from J, leaving 9 bases between them. CDR3 loop: CASSPGQGNTIYF. DNA of the CDR3: TGTGCCAGCAGCCCAGGACAGGGAAACACCATATATTTT.

This clone appeared a single time. The chain has TRBV2 and TRBJ2-1; D gene ambiguous. Germline V lookup: CDR1 SNHLY, CDR2 FYNNEI. V was trimmed by 8 bases and J by 0 bases, leaving 11 bases between them. The CDR3 consists of 14 residues. CDR3 residues: CASEWDSSYNEQFF. CDR3 DNA sequence: TGTGCCAGCGAGTGGGATAGCTCCTACAATGAGCAGTTCTTC.

The V call is TRBV5-1, the J call TRBJ2-1, with TRBD2 matching 12 bases. This CDR3 comprises 16 residues. In germline, CDR1 is SGHRS, CDR2 YFSETQ. V dropped 4 bases and J dropped 6; count of bases not matched to a gene: 8. The CDR3: CASSLILAGGSNEQFF. The CDR3 DNA reads as TGCGCCAGCAGCCTGATACTAGCGGGGGGTAGCAATGAGCAGTTCTTC. The whole variable domain, filled in from reference TRBV5-1 and TRBJ2-1, reads KAGVTQTPRYLIKTRGQQVTLSCSPISGHRSVSWYQQTPGQGLQFLFEYFSETQRNKGNFPGRFSGRQFSNSRSEMNVSTLELGDSALYLCASSLILAGGSNEQFFGPGTRLTVL.

The CDR3 loop reads CASSLGYWSNQPQHF. CDR3 DNA sequence: TGTGCCAGCAGCTTAGGGTATTGGAGCAATCAGCCCCAGCATTTT. The V and J genes are TRBV7-2 and TRBJ1-5, with D unresolved. The V end lost 1 base, the J end lost 1 base, and 8 bases lay between the germline ends. This CDR3 has 15 amino acids. Looked up from germline, CDR1 is SGHTA and CDR2 is FQGNSA.

This clone came up a few times. The chain couples TRBV20-1 to TRBJ1-1; maybe TRBD1 (5 bases). The length of the CDR3 is 11 residues. The V gene's germline CDR1 is DFQATT and CDR2 SNEGSKA (reference sequence). As DNA, the CDR3 is TGCAGGACCGACAGCCACACTGAAGCTTTCTTT. Protein product: CRTDSHTEAFF.

The V gene is TRBV19, the J gene TRBJ1-2, with 8 bases fitting TRBD1. The V gene's germline CDR1 is LNHDA and CDR2 SQIVND (reference sequence). Trimming at V came to 7 bases and at J to 5 bases, leaving 9 bases not matched to a gene. The CDR3 runs 14 residues. The CDR3 spells CASTSSNRGYGYTF. The CDR3 DNA reads as TGTGCCAGTACCTCCTCCAACAGGGGGTATGGCTACACCTTC.

There are a few counts of this clone. The rearrangement joins TRBV7-3 to TRBJ1-6; no clear D gene. Germline V CDR1 and CDR2: SGHTA, FQGTGA. V dropped 1 base and J dropped 5 bases, with 9 bases sitting between them. The CDR3 extends over 15 amino acids. CDR3 protein: CASSLIAQDNSPLHF. DNA of the CDR3: TGTGCCAGCAGCTTAATTGCTCAGGATAATTCACCCCTCCACTTT.

The chain links TRBV5-6 to TRBJ1-2, with 7 bases identical to TRBD1. In germline, CDR1 is SGHDT, CDR2 YYEEEE. The CDR3 runs to 13 residues. V dropped 4 bases and J dropped 2; count of bases not matched to a gene: 2. CDR3 loop: CASSPGQNYGYTF. The CDR3, as DNA: TGTGCCAGCAGCCCGGGACAGAACTATGGCTACACCTTC.

This clone was recorded only once. This chain joins TRBV7-9 and TRBJ1-6; possible D gene TRBD1, 6 bases. The CDR3 has 15 residues. The germline gives CDR1 SEHNR, CDR2 FQNEAQ (reference sequence). The ends were cut back, 6 bases at V and 9 bases at J, with 18 bases in the middle. In DNA, the CDR3 is TGTGCCAGCAGTTCCGGTGCAGGGGTCGGTTCACCCCTCCACTTT. It codes for CASSSGAGVGSPLHF.

This chain uses TRBV11-3 with TRBJ2-2; D tentatively reads TRBD1 or TRBD2 (5 bases each). From germline, CDR1 is SGHNT and CDR2 YENEEA. The CDR3 is 17 amino acids. V was cut by 0 bases and J by 2 bases, with 13 bases left in between. Here the CDR3 reads CASSLDVWGINTGELFF. CDR3 coding DNA: TGTGCCAGCAGCTTAGACGTTTGGGGGATTAACACCGGGGAGCTGTTTTTT.

The rearrangement links TRBV18 to TRBJ2-7, with a tentative D call TRBD2 (6 bases). The CDR3 consists of 14 residues. The germline gives CDR1 KGHSH, CDR2 LQKENI. The V and J ends lost 1 base and 4 bases respectively, with 11 bases between them. CDR3 DNA: TGTGCCAGCTCACCACTATCAGGAGGGTACGAGCAGTACTTC. Residues: CASSPLSGGYEQYF.

The J gene is TRBJ1-5, the V gene TRBV16; TRBD1 agrees at 8 bases. Germline V gene sequence: CDR1 KGHSY, CDR2 FQNENV. The length of the CDR3 is 14 residues. V shed 2 bases, J shed 4 bases, and the junction held 1 base outside the gene matches. The CDR3 DNA reads TGTGCCAGCAGCCAAGGGGACAGGAATCAGCCCCAGCATTTT. This gives the protein CASSQGDRNQPQHF. Supplemented by reference TRBV16 and TRBJ1-5, the full variable domain reads GEEVAQTPKHLVRGEGQKAKLYCAPIKGHSYVFWYQQVLKNEFKFLISFQNENVFDETGMPKERFSAKCLPNSPCSLEIQATKLEDSAVYFCASSQGDRNQPQHFGDGTRLSIL.

This sequence joins TRBV7-2 and TRBJ2-1; D possibly corresponds to TRBD2 (6 bases). CDR3 length: 16 amino acids. In germline, CDR1 is SGHTA, CDR2 FQGNSA. V was cut by 0 bases and J by 9 bases, with 18 bases left in between. For the CDR3, the DNA is TGTGCCAGCAGCTTAGCTGGGCGAGCGGGTCGAGGTGAGCAGTTCTTC. Translating gives CASSLAGRAGRGEQFF.

Concerning this clone: The same CDR3 is also encoded by other DNA sequences in this sample. The chain joins TRBV5-6 to TRBJ1-4; D unclear. CDR3 length equals 14 residues. V was clipped by 0 bases and J by 0 bases, with 3 bases between them. Germline loops: CDR1 SGHDT, CDR2 YYEEEE. CDR3 sequence (DNA): TGTGCCAGCAGCTTGGTAGCAACTAATGAAAAACTGTTTTTT. It is translated as CASSLVATNEKLFF.

The gene calls are TRBV29-1 and TRBJ2-2; unclear D gene. V was pared by 6 bases and J by 0 bases, with 11 bases between. The germline V gene encodes CDR1 SQVTM and CDR2 ANQGSEA. The CDR3 consists of 14 residues. The CDR3 nucleotides are TGCAGCGTCGGTAGGAGAGCGAACACCGGGGAGCTGTTTTTT. Translation gives CSVGRRANTGELFF.

The J gene is TRBJ2-5, the V gene TRBV19; TRBD2 aligns across 10 bases. Losses at the gene ends were 4 bases for V and 4 bases for J; bases not matched to a gene: 3. Germline lookup yields CDR1 LNHDA and CDR2 SQIVND (reference sequence). This CDR3 region has 14 residues. The CDR3 loop reads CASSKGLARETQYF. For the CDR3, the DNA is TGTGCCAGTAGTAAGGGACTAGCGAGAGAGACCCAGTACTTC.